The 25 T cell receptor beta chains below come from one sample, sequenced in a study of patients and donors after allogeneic stem cell transplantation. TCRdb reanalysed the RT-PCR reads using MiXCR and keeps one entry per CDR3 protein. The table records about 150,000 distinct CDR3 sequences, about 36% of them present only once. Input material: blood, either unsorted or a sorted T cell fraction (not recorded which). These receptors originate from a human donor who was either an allogeneic HSCT recipient or a stem cell or donor lymphocyte infusion donor (not recorded which). It is not recorded whose cells these are; they may come from a transplant donor.

This clonotype was counted a few times. The rearrangement joins TRBV7-2 to TRBJ1-1; D is perhaps TRBD1 (6 bases). The V end was cut by 3 bases, the J end by 6 bases, with 14 bases between. Germline-derived CDR1 and CDR2 are SGHTA and FQGNSA. The CDR3 is made up of 14 amino acids. The CDR3 is CASSLSGAGAEAFF. In DNA form, the CDR3 reads TGTGCCAGCAGCTTGTCAGGGGCCGGGGCTGAAGCTTTCTTT.

This chain uses TRBV3-1 with TRBJ1-4, with D hard to call. The germline V gene encodes CDR1 LGHDT and CDR2 YNNKEL (reference sequence). There are 14 residues in the CDR3. The V gene lost 4 bases and the J gene lost 5 bases, with 11 bases spanning the gap. CDR3 nucleotides: TGTGCCAGCAGCCCCCCGGTGAAGAATGAAAAACTGTTTTTT. Amino acid sequence: CASSPPVKNEKLFF.

The chain is built from TRBV3-1 and TRBJ1-1; D is possibly TRBD1 (5 bases). Germline lookup yields CDR1 LGHDT and CDR2 YNNKEL (reference sequence). With 1 base removed from V and 5 bases from J, the gap between germline ends came to 11 bases. The CDR3 covers 14 residues. CDR3: CASSQGFEGTEAFF. CDR3 DNA sequence: TGTGCCAGCAGCCAAGGGTTTGAGGGGACTGAAGCTTTCTTT.

J is TRBJ1-2 and V is TRBV7-9; perhaps TRBD1 as D (5 bases). Germline V lookup: CDR1 SEHNR, CDR2 FQNEAQ (reference sequence). This CDR3 has 14 amino acids. Trimming cost V 1 base and J 6 bases, with 12 bases left between them. This CDR3 is CASSLDLLGDGYTF. Here the CDR3 DNA reads TGTGCCAGCAGCTTAGACCTCCTAGGGGATGGCTACACCTTC.

This rearrangement joins TRBV9 to TRBJ1-1, with 8 bases lining up with TRBD1. The CDR3 runs 14 residues. The V segment lost 3 bases and the J segment 1 base; nucleotides outside the gene matches: 2. CDR1 and CDR2 from the germline V gene are SGDLS and YYNGEE. CDR3: CASSAGQGNTEAFF. The CDR3, as DNA: TGTGCCAGCAGCGCAGGACAGGGGAACACTGAAGCTTTCTTT.

The V gene is TRBV24-1, the J gene TRBJ1-1; D is undetermined. The CDR3 totals 15 residues. The ends were cut back, 5 bases at V and 0 bases at J, with 12 bases in the middle. Germline lookup yields CDR1 KGHDR and CDR2 SFDVKD. CDR3 residues: CATSASPPLNTEAFF. The DNA for the CDR3 is TGTGCCACCAGTGCTTCCCCCCCCCTGAACACTGAAGCTTTCTTT.

The sample holds a few counts of this clonotype. This rearrangement joins TRBV27 to TRBJ2-3, with TRBD2 as a possible D gene (7 bases). The CDR3 length is 14 residues. Trimming stripped 8 bases from V and 2 bases from J, with 14 bases between. Germline V gene data show CDR1 as MNHEY and CDR2 as SMNVEV (reference sequence). In DNA form, the CDR3 reads TGTGCCAGCTCGGGGGGCCCCATCACAGATACGCAGTATTTT. Encoded protein: CASSGGPITDTQYF.

The chain recombines TRBV27 with TRBJ1-1; D is unclear. Trimming took off 3 bases at V and 1 base at J, with 18 bases between the two ends. The length of the CDR3 is 17 residues. From germline, CDR1 is MNHEY and CDR2 SMNVEV (reference sequence). The CDR3, as DNA: TGTGCCAGCAGTTTGTGGCCTTTCCCCGGTCGGAACACTGAAGCTTTCTTT. Translating it yields CASSLWPFPGRNTEAFF.

The rearrangement links TRBV20-1 to TRBJ2-3; TRBD2 aligns across 8 bases. CDR3 length: 15 amino acids. CDR1 is DFQATT, CDR2 SNEGSKA, per germline (reference sequence). V lost 3 bases, J lost 7 bases, and 12 bases stayed unmatched. The CDR3 region is CSASSRGTRSNTQYF. In DNA form, the CDR3 reads TGCAGTGCTAGTTCTAGGGGGACTAGGTCAAATACGCAGTATTTT.

Only a few counts were recorded for this clonotype. The V and J genes are TRBV5-5 and TRBJ1-1; D may be TRBD1 (6 bases). The CDR3 sequence is 13 residues long. V lost 4 bases, J lost 11 bases, and 18 bases lay in between. Looked up from germline, CDR1 is SGHKS and CDR2 is YYEKEE (reference sequence). CDR3 amino acids: CASSLQESGEAFF. In nucleotides, the CDR3 is TGTGCCAGCAGCCTCCAAGAGTCAGGGGAGGCTTTCTTT.

The V gene is TRBV15, the J gene TRBJ1-3, with D perhaps TRBD1 (6 bases). Germline lookup yields CDR1 LNHNV and CDR2 YYDKDF (reference sequence). There are 13 residues in the CDR3. The V end was cut by 0 bases, the J end by 11 bases, with 11 bases between. In DNA, the CDR3 is TGTGCCACCAGCAGAGATCGGGGGGCGGCCATATATTTT. This sequence encodes CATSRDRGAAIYF.

The gene calls are TRBV12-3 or TRBV12-4 and TRBJ1-4; no clear D. With 3 bases removed from V and 10 bases from J, the gap between germline ends came to 6 bases. The CDR3 consists of 11 residues. The DNA for the CDR3 is TGTGCCAGCAGTTTTTCGGGAAAACTGTTTTTT. Its protein is CASSFSGKLFF.

V is TRBV20-1 and J is TRBJ2-7, with D perhaps TRBD2 (6 bases). The V and J ends lost 3 bases and 7 bases respectively, with 16 bases between them. CDR3 length equals 13 residues. Germline assignment: CDR1 DFQATT and CDR2 SNEGSKA (reference sequence). DNA of the CDR3: TGCAGTGCTAGTCCGTCCGGGGGACGTGAGCAGTACGTC. Translation: CSASPSGGREQYV.

This clonotype was observed once. The chain has TRBV12-3 or TRBV12-4 and TRBJ2-1, with 7 bases aligning to TRBD2. This CDR3 has 15 residues. Trimming removed 3 bases from V and 2 bases from J; junction bases left unmatched: 4. The chain's CDR3 is CASSLIAGPYNEQFF. The CDR3 coding sequence is TGTGCCAGCAGTTTGATAGCGGGCCCCTACAATGAGCAGTTCTTC.

V usage is TRBV6-6 and J usage is TRBJ2-3; D is perhaps TRBD2 (5 bases). CDR1 is MNHNY and CDR2 is SVGAGI in the germline V gene (reference sequence). V dropped 6 bases and J dropped 3 bases, with 10 bases sitting between them. This CDR3 contains 13 residues. The CDR3 is CASRSRTTDTQYF. The CDR3 nucleotides read TGTGCCAGCAGATCTAGGACTACAGATACGCAGTATTTT.

This clonotype was seen a handful of times. V and J are TRBV3-1 and TRBJ1-1, with D uncertain. The CDR3 length is 14 residues. The germline CDR1 and CDR2 sequences are LGHDT and YNNKEL (reference sequence). Trimming took 1 base from V and 2 from J, leaving 8 bases between them. In nucleotides, the CDR3 is TGTGCCAGCAGCCAAGGTTTAGGCAACACTGAAGCTTTCTTT. Translation gives CASSQGLGNTEAFF.

This clonotype came up a few times. The chain employs TRBV6-2 or TRBV6-3 and TRBJ1-6; D not certain. Looked up from germline, CDR1 is MNHEY and CDR2 is SVGEGT. Trimming removed 1 base from V and 7 bases from J, with 14 bases in between. The length of the CDR3 is 16 residues. CDR3 sequence (DNA): TGTGCCAGCAGTTACTTCCGACCTTTGAGGAATTCACCCCTCCACTTT. Protein sequence: CASSYFRPLRNSPLHF.

The chain employs TRBV12-3 or TRBV12-4 and TRBJ1-2; the D is unclear. CDR3 length: 13 residues. The germline V and J ends were trimmed by 1 base and 7 bases, with 10 bases remaining between them. The CDR3 region is CASSLDPVPGYTF. CDR3 DNA: TGTGCCAGCAGTTTAGACCCGGTTCCTGGCTACACCTTC.

The genes are TRBV12-3 or TRBV12-4 and TRBJ1-2; D call uncertain. Trimming took off 6 bases at V and 3 bases at J, with 5 bases between the two ends. The CDR3 length is 11 residues. For the CDR3, the DNA is TGTGCCAGCAGCAATTACTATGGCTACACCTTC. This encodes CASSNYYGYTF.

This clonotype was seen more than once but under ten times. This sequence joins TRBV27 and TRBJ1-1; 7 nucleotides agree with TRBD1. CDR3 length equals 16 residues. The V gene's germline CDR1 is MNHEY and CDR2 SMNVEV (reference sequence). V trimming: 4 bases; J trimming: 4 bases; junction bases outside the gene matches: 12. For the CDR3, the DNA is TGTGCCAGCAGTTCGACAGGGTTCAAGGAGGGCACTGAAGCTTTCTTT. It codes for CASSSTGFKEGTEAFF.

This clonotype was detected a few times. This rearrangement joins TRBV5-1 to TRBJ2-3; D is possibly TRBD2 (5 bases). The CDR3 consists of 17 residues. With 1 base removed from V and 6 bases from J, the gap between germline ends came to 21 bases. In germline, CDR1 is SGHRS, CDR2 YFSETQ. CDR3 amino acids: CASSLTIDGRVRDTQYF. The CDR3 DNA sequence: TGCGCCAGCAGCTTGACTATTGATGGGCGGGTCAGGGATACGCAGTATTTT.

This clonotype showed up just once. V and J are TRBV7-6 and TRBJ2-1; 7 nucleotides align to TRBD1. This CDR3 spans 15 amino acids. V shed 1 base and J 0 bases; nucleotides not matched to a gene: 0. Germline V gives CDR1 SGHVS, CDR2 FNYEAQ. Here the CDR3 reads CASSLGTGSYNEQFF. The DNA for the CDR3 is TGTGCCAGCAGCTTAGGGACAGGCTCCTACAATGAGCAGTTCTTC.

The chain employs TRBV12-3 or TRBV12-4 and TRBJ2-2; D is uncertain. The germline V and J ends were trimmed by 5 bases and 1 base, with 8 bases remaining between them. The CDR3 runs 14 residues. CDR3 loop: CASSMTENTGELFF. The CDR3 DNA is TGTGCCAGCAGTATGACGGAGAACACCGGGGAGCTGTTTTTT.

The chain couples TRBV6-5 to TRBJ2-2; the D gene could be TRBD1 or TRBD2 (5 bases each). Trimming shortened V by 4 bases and J by 0 bases, and 12 bases separated the two germline ends. CDR1 is MNHEY and CDR2 is SVGAGI in the germline V gene. The CDR3 length is 16 residues. CDR3 in amino acids: CASSWWGPPNTGELFF. In DNA form, the CDR3 reads TGTGCCAGCAGTTGGTGGGGACCCCCGAACACCGGGGAGCTGTTTTTT.

The rearrangement uses TRBV19 and TRBJ1-1; D is undetermined. Trimming took 5 bases from V and 0 from J, leaving 7 bases between them. The germline V gene has CDR1 LNHDA and CDR2 SQIVND (reference sequence). The CDR3 has 13 residues. Written as DNA, the CDR3 is TGTGCCAGTAGTCCAGAGGTGAACACTGAAGCTTTCTTT. Amino acid sequence: CASSPEVNTEAFF.